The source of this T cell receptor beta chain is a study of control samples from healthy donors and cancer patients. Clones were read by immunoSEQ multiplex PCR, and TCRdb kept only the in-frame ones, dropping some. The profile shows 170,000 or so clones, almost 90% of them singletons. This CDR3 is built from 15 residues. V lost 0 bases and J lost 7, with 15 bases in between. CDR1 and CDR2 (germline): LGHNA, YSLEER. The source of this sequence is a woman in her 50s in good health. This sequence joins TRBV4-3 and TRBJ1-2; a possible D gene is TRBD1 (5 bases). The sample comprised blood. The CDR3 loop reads CASSQERGGSGGYTF. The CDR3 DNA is TGCGCCAGCAGCCAAGAGCGTGGGGGTAGTGGTGGCTACACCTTC.